A single T cell receptor beta chain is shown here with its context. The data were taken from a study of blood T cells in healthy people across ages. Then a second PCR, running roughly 6 to 11 cycles, was carried out with a sample-barcoded 5' primer and a J-beta primer mix. Via MiXCR, TCRdb re-called the 5' RACE reads, giving one row per CDR3 protein. The data contain some 930,000 distinct CDR3 sequences, 29% of them singletons. Isolated PBMCs totaled at least 7 million in each sample. This sample was shared with a second study, whose subject was T cells of mothers and their children. From that second work: Study donors consisted of a few healthy Caucasian mothers and their six children.

The sequencing sample was made of blood. The clonotype originates from a woman aged 40 to 49 in good health.

The CDR3: CASSDGGTKYF. Here the CDR3 DNA reads TGTGCCAGCAGTGATGGCGGGACGAAGTACTTC. This rearrangement joins TRBV12-3 or TRBV12-4 to TRBJ2-5, with D maybe TRBD2 (6 bases). Between the trimmed V and J ends, which lost 5 bases and 12 bases, there was a span of 13 bases. This CDR3 comprises 11 residues.